A single sample gave rise to the 7 T cell receptor beta chains below, sequenced in a study of T cell responses to AZD1222 COVID-19 vaccine. The assay was immunoSEQ multiplex PCR, and TCRdb's table has in-frame clones only and misses some. Here the sample spans 80,000 to 90,000 clones, roughly 90% being singletons. Sample: peripheral blood, taken on day 0 of MenACWY control vaccination. These receptors were collected from an adult in good health.

This clone has just a few counts. This chain uses TRBV5-1 with TRBJ2-7, with a weak D call TRBD1 (5 bases). The CDR3 is 14 residues long. V was pared by 2 bases and J by 1 base, with 10 bases between. CDR1 and CDR2 from the germline V gene are SGHRS and YFSETQ. The CDR3 here is CASSFRAGSYEQYF. The CDR3 DNA reads TGCGCCAGCAGCTTCCGCGCAGGGTCCTACGAGCAGTACTTC.

This rearrangement joins TRBV7-2 to TRBJ1-2; D is possibly TRBD1 (6 bases). V gave up 2 bases and J gave up 4 bases, with 14 bases separating them. Germline V gene data show CDR1 as SGHTA and CDR2 as FQGNSA. The CDR3 spans 15 residues. The CDR3 region has the DNA TGTGCCAGCAGCTTATCCATGGACAGCTTCTATGGCTACACCTTC. Translated, it gives CASSLSMDSFYGYTF.

The J gene is TRBJ2-1, the V gene TRBV27, with 8 bases fitting TRBD2. The CDR3 sequence is 18 residues long. J was trimmed by 6 bases and V by 0 bases; bases with no gene match: 13. Per the germline V gene, CDR1 is MNHEY and CDR2 is SMNVEV (reference sequence). The CDR3 protein is CASSLSIMPGLGFNEQFF. CDR3 bases: TGTGCCAGCAGTTTATCGATTATGCCGGGACTAGGTTTCAATGAGCAGTTCTTC.

The gene calls are TRBV30 and TRBJ2-1, with 7 bases aligning to TRBD1. CDR3 size: 15 residues. J was trimmed by 4 bases and V by 0 bases; bases with no gene match: 6. CDR1 GTSNPN and CDR2 SVGIG come from the germline V gene (reference sequence). The CDR3 bases are TGTGCCTGGAGTGTGGCAGGGGGATATTACAATGAGCAGTTCTTC. This translates into CAWSVAGGYYNEQFF.

The V call is TRBV5-6, the J call TRBJ1-5; no reliable D call. Looked up from germline, CDR1 is SGHDT and CDR2 is YYEEEE. Trimming took off 4 bases at V and 7 bases at J, with 15 bases between the two ends. The CDR3 contains 14 residues. The CDR3 loop is CASSPGWSFQPQHF. The CDR3 coding sequence is TGTGCCAGCAGCCCGGGGTGGAGTTTCCAGCCCCAGCATTTT.

The chain joins TRBV11-2 to TRBJ2-7; perhaps D is TRBD1 or TRBD2 (5 bases each). The CDR3 runs 14 residues. V gave up 2 bases and J gave up 0 bases, with 8 bases separating them. Looked up from germline, CDR1 is SGHAT and CDR2 is FQNNGV. CDR3 DNA: TGTGCCAGCAGCTTATTTGGGGGCTCCTACGAGCAGTACTTC. This gives the protein CASSLFGGSYEQYF. Together with reference TRBV11-2 and TRBJ2-7, the CDR3 gives the full variable domain: EAGVAQSPRYKIIEKRQSVAFWCNPISGHATLYWYQQILGQGPKLLIQFQNNGVVDDSQLPKDRFSAERLKGVDSTLKIQPAKLEDSAVYLCASSLFGGSYEQYFGPGTRLTVT.

The CDR3 reads CASSSGGGPPYEQYF. CDR3 sequence (DNA): TGTGCCAGCAGTTCGGGGGGGGGCCCACCCTACGAGCAGTACTTC. The J gene is TRBJ2-7, the V gene TRBV27; TRBD2 agrees at 8 bases. With 4 bases clipped from V and 2 bases from J, the junction kept 7 bases outside the gene matches. Germline values: CDR1 MNHEY, CDR2 SMNVEV (reference sequence). The CDR3 length is 15 residues.